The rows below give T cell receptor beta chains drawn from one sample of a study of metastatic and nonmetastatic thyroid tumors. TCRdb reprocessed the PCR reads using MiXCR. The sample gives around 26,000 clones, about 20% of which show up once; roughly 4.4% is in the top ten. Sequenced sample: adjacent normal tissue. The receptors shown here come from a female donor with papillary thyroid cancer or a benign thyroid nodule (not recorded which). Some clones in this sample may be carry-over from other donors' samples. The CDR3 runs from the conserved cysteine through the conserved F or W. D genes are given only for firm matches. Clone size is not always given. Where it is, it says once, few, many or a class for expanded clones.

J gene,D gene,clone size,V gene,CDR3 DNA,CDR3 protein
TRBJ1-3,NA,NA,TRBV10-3,TGTGCCATCATTGGTAGTGAATCGAACACCATATATTTT,CAIIGSESNTIYF
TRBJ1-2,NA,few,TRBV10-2,TGCGCCAGCAGTGTTGGTGAGAATGGCTACACCTTT,CASSVGENGYTF
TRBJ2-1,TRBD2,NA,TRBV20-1,TGCAGTGCTAGAGATACGAGGGGACTAGCGGGAGTCAATGAGCAGTTCTTC,CSARDTRGLAGVNEQFF
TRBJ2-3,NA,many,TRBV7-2,TGTGCCAGCAGCTTAGTTCAAGGGGGCACAGATACGCAGTATTTT,CASSLVQGGTDTQYF
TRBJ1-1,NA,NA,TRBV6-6,TGTGCCAGCAGCCTCGAGTACACTGAAGCTTTCTTT,CASSLEYTEAFF
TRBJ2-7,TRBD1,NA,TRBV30,TGTGCCTGGATAAAGCAGGACAGGACTTACGAGCAGTACTTC,CAWIKQDRTYEQYF
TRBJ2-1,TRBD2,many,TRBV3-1,TGTGCCAGCAGCCAAGCTTTCGGCGGGAGGAGGTCCTACAATGAGCAGTTCTTC,CASSQAFGGRRSYNEQFF
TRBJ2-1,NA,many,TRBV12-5,TGTGCTAGTGGTTTGGAGGGCTATGAGCAGTTCTTC,CASGLEGYEQFF
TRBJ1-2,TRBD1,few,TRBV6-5,TGTGCCAGCACGGTTACAGGGGGCTATGGCTACACCTTC,CASTVTGGYGYTF
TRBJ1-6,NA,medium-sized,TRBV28,TGTGCCAGCAGGGGGGGGGTCTATAATTCACCCCTCCACTTT,CASRGGVYNSPLHF
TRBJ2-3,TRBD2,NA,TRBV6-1,TGTGCCAGCAGTGAATCGACTAGCTGGAAGCTTGGGGATACGCAGTATTTT,CASSESTSWKLGDTQYF
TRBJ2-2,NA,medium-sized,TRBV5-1,TGCGCCAGCAGCTCAGGGAGTAACACCGGGGAGCTGTTTTTT,CASSSGSNTGELFF
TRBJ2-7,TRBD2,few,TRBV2,TGTGCCAGCAGTGAAGGACTAGCGGGAGTTGACGAGCAGTACTTC,CASSEGLAGVDEQYF
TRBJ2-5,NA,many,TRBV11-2,TGTGCCAGCAGCTTGCTAGGGAACCAAGAGACCCAGTACTTC,CASSLLGNQETQYF
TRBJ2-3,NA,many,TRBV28,TGTGCCAGCAGCCCCAAGTGGGGGCCGAGCACAGATACGCAGTATTTT,CASSPKWGPSTDTQYF
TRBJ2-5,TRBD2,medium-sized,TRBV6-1,TGTGCCAGCATTCGTGCGGGAGGTCGAGAGACCCAGTACTTC,CASIRAGGRETQYF
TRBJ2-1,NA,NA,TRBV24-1,TGTGCGACCAGTGACCCCAGACAGGCGAGGGGCAATGAGCAGTTCTTC,CATSDPRQARGNEQFF
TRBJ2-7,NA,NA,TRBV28,TGTGCCAGCAGTTTACACCTGGTCGGCGAGCAGTACTTC,CASSLHLVGEQYF
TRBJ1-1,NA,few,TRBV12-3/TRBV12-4,TGTGCCAGCAGTCCCCGGGCAGGGTCTCCCTTTGAAGCTTTCTTT,CASSPRAGSPFEAFF
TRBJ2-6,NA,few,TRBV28,TGTGCCAGCAGTCCCCACCCGGGACACCTCTCTGGGTCCAACGTCCTTACTTTC,CASSPHPGHLSGSNVLTF
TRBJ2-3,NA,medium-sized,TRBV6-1,TGTGCCAGCACTCCTTTTCTAGCGAGCACAGATACGCAGTATTTT,CASTPFLASTDTQYF
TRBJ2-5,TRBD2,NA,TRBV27,TGTGCCAGCACCATAGGGAGGGAGCAAGAGACCCAGTACTTC,CASTIGREQETQYF
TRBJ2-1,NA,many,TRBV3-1,TGTGCCAGCAGCCAAGATTACAGGGGCCTGGGACTAGATGAGCAGTTCTTC,CASSQDYRGLGLDEQFF
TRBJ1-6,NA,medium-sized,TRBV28,TGTGCCAGCAGTTTAACGGACAGCTCCTATAATTCACCCCTCCACTTT,CASSLTDSSYNSPLHF
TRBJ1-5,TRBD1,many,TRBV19,TGTGCCAGTAGTAAAGGGACAGGGTTGGTGCAGCCCCAGCATTTT,CASSKGTGLVQPQHF
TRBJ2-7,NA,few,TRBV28,TGTGCCAGCCGTACAGGGTCCCACGAGCAGTACTTC,CASRTGSHEQYF
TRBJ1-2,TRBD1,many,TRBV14,TGTGCCAGCAGCCAGGGGCCAGGGGGTATCTATGGCTACACCTTC,CASSQGPGGIYGYTF
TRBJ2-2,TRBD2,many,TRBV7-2,TGTGCCAGCAGCTTAACTAGCGGGAACACCGGGGAGCTGTTTTTT,CASSLTSGNTGELFF